This is a list of T cell receptor beta chains from one sample in a study of regulatory T cells in long-lasting Graves disease. TCRdb analysed the multiplex PCR reads with MiXCR anew, one entry per CDR3 protein. Here the sample spans hundreds of thousands of distinct CDR3 sequences, roughly 30% being singletons. Sequencing was performed on peripheral blood mononuclear cells (PBMCs), taken when the disease was refractory, from a patient treated with antithyroid drugs. Receptor source: a female donor with Graves disease. CDR3s include the opening cysteine and the closing phenylalanine or tryptophan. Each record gives: J gene, clone size, D gene, V gene, CDR3 protein, CDR3 DNA. D genes are given only for firm matches. Size is omitted from some rows. Given values are once, few, many or a class for expanded clones.

>TRBJ1-1|few|.|TRBV6-1
CASSRPRSRGLAFF
TGTGCCAGCAGTCGACCTAGAAGTAGAGGCTTAGCTTTCTTT
>TRBJ1-1|.|TRBD1|TRBV19
CASSLLGQVNTEAFF
TGTGCCAGTAGTCTACTGGGACAGGTGAACACTGAAGCTTTCTTT
>TRBJ1-2|.|TRBD1|TRBV5-5
CASSSGQGVFYGYTF
TGTGCCAGCAGCTCAGGACAGGGGGTTTTTTATGGCTACACCTTC
>TRBJ2-7|few|TRBD2|TRBV6-1
CASKAGGPIHEQYF
TGTGCCAGTAAAGCGGGAGGGCCCATCCACGAGCAGTACTTC
>TRBJ1-3|.|.|TRBV14
CASSQGWRDRGENTIYF
TGTGCCAGCAGCCAAGGATGGCGAGACCGAGGAGAGAACACCATATATTTT
>TRBJ1-5|.|.|TRBV28
CASIMTGTFNQPQHF
TGTGCCAGCATCATGACAGGAACATTCAATCAGCCCCAGCATTTT
>TRBJ2-7|many|.|TRBV11-2
CASSPEGGFGEQYF
TGTGCCAGCAGCCCCGAAGGGGGATTCGGCGAGCAGTACTTC
>TRBJ1-2|.|.|TRBV27
CATKTDPNYGYTF
TGTGCCACCAAGACTGACCCTAACTATGGCTACACCTTC
>TRBJ2-7|few|TRBD2|TRBV14
CASSQVAGVRYEQYF
TGTGCCAGCAGCCAAGTAGCGGGAGTAAGGTACGAGCAGTACTTC
>TRBJ1-6|.|.|TRBV7-2
CASSSVRVGDSPLHF
TGTGCCAGCAGCTCAGTCAGGGTAGGGGATTCACCCCTCCACTTT
>TRBJ2-7|few|TRBD2|TRBV14
CASSQAAGGGYEQYF
TGTGCCAGCAGCCAAGCAGCGGGAGGGGGCTACGAGCAGTACTTC
>TRBJ1-5|few|.|TRBV11-2
CASSITQGNQPQHF
TGTGCCAGCAGCATAACACAGGGAAATCAGCCCCAGCATTTT
>TRBJ1-1|.|.|TRBV29-1
CSVVGQNTEAFF
TGCAGCGTTGTAGGGCAGAACACTGAAGCTTTCTTT
>TRBJ2-5|many|TRBD1|TRBV11-2
CASSLGQQGALETQYF
TGTGCCAGCAGCTTAGGGCAACAGGGGGCGTTGGAGACCCAGTACTTC
>TRBJ2-7|.|.|TRBV6-1
CASSDETNKYIGEQYF
TGTGCCAGCAGTGACGAGACCAATAAATACATTGGGGAGCAGTACTTC
>TRBJ2-7|.|.|TRBV30
CAGRPTSYEQYF
TGTGCCGGGAGGCCCACTAGCTACGAGCAGTACTTC
>TRBJ1-2|.|TRBD1|TRBV6-2/TRBV6-3
CASRPIETGTYGYTF
TGTGCCAGCAGACCAATTGAGACAGGGACCTATGGCTACACCTTC
>TRBJ1-2|once|.|TRBV7-9
CASRDTENYGYTF
TGTGCCAGCAGGGATACAGAAAACTATGGCTACACCTTC
>TRBJ2-7|.|.|TRBV20-1
CSASRGPSSYEQYF
TGCAGTGCTAGCAGGGGCCCTAGCTCCTACGAGCAGTACTTC
>TRBJ2-1|.|TRBD2|TRBV20-1
CSASGPLAGGYNEQFF
TGCAGTGCTTCCGGACCGCTAGCGGGAGGATACAATGAGCAGTTCTTC
>TRBJ1-5|many|.|TRBV27
CASRSLGGNQPQHF
TGTGCCAGCAGATCCCTGGGCGGCAATCAGCCCCAGCATTTT
>TRBJ1-1|.|.|TRBV7-9
CASSMGVRTEAFF
TGTGCCAGCAGCATGGGGGTTCGCACTGAAGCTTTCTTT
>TRBJ2-5|.|.|TRBV4-1
CASSQSGLLGTQYF
TGCGCCAGCAGCCAATCGGGACTCCTGGGGACCCAGTACTTC
>TRBJ2-3|.|TRBD2|TRBV12-3/TRBV12-4
CASSPGRETSTDTQYF
TGTGCCAGCAGCCCTGGGCGGGAGACGAGCACAGATACGCAGTATTTT
>TRBJ1-4|many|.|TRBV18
CASSRSNEKLFF
TGTGCCAGCTCACGCAGTAATGAAAAACTGTTTTTT
>TRBJ2-7|many|TRBD1|TRBV6-1
CASSENPRGLYEQYF
TGTGCCAGCAGCGAGAACCCCAGGGGGCTCTACGAGCAGTACTTC
>TRBJ1-4|many|.|TRBV2
CASSPPGRAEEKLFF
TGTGCCAGCAGCCCTCCGGGGAGGGCGGAGGAAAAACTGTTTTTT
>TRBJ2-1|.|TRBD2|TRBV28
CASRWTSENEQFF
TGTGCCAGCAGGTGGACTAGCGAAAACGAGCAGTTCTTC
>TRBJ1-5|few|.|TRBV7-6
CASSLGPDGNQPQHF
TGTGCCAGCAGCTTAGGCCCAGATGGCAATCAGCCCCAGCATTTT
>TRBJ2-7|many|TRBD2|TRBV11-2
CASSYRTSGSNRVQYF
TGTGCCAGCAGCTACAGGACTAGCGGGAGTAACCGGGTGCAGTACTTC
>TRBJ1-5|.|.|TRBV28
CASSPREGLGNQPQHF
TGTGCCAGCAGTCCGCGGGAGGGGCTAGGCAATCAGCCCCAGCATTTT
>TRBJ2-7|.|.|TRBV6-6
CASRNWDSRTYEQYF
TGTGCCAGCAGGAACTGGGATTCCCGTACCTACGAGCAGTACTTC
>TRBJ1-2|.|.|TRBV14
CASSQLGRLNYGYTF
TGTGCCAGCAGCCAACTCGGGCGTCTTAACTATGGCTACACCTTC
>TRBJ1-5|.|TRBD1|TRBV6-2/TRBV6-3
CASKTGEGIGNQPQHF
TGTGCCAGCAAGACAGGGGAGGGTATAGGCAATCAGCCCCAGCATTTT
>TRBJ1-2|.|TRBD1|TRBV11-2
CASSVTGNIGYTF
TGTGCCAGCAGCGTGACAGGGAATATTGGCTACACCTTC
>TRBJ2-5|.|.|TRBV30
CAWSAGLSQETQYF
TGTGCCTGGAGCGCGGGTCTTTCCCAAGAGACCCAGTACTTC
>TRBJ1-5|.|.|TRBV6-2/TRBV6-3
CASRGMTAQPQHF
TGTGCCAGCAGAGGGATGACGGCTCAGCCCCAGCATTTT
>TRBJ1-1|.|.|TRBV10-3
CAISESSGFGEAFF
TGTGCCATCAGTGAGTCGTCGGGTTTCGGGGAAGCTTTCTTT
>TRBJ1-3|.|.|TRBV12-3/TRBV12-4
CASSPGRKNTIYF
TGTGCCAGCAGTCCCGGCCGGAAGAACACCATATATTTT
>TRBJ1-4|many|.|TRBV28
CASTPRRTGATNEKLFF
TGTGCCAGCACCCCCCGTCGAACAGGTGCAACTAATGAAAAACTGTTTTTT
>TRBJ1-1|few|.|TRBV20-1
CSASRQSEAFF
TGCAGTGCTAGCCGGCAGTCCGAAGCTTTCTTT
>TRBJ2-4|.|.|TRBV27
CASNSLEGGKNIQYF
TGTGCCAGCAATTCCTTGGAGGGGGGCAAAAACATTCAGTACTTC
>TRBJ1-4|many|TRBD1|TRBV2
CASSGTDPSEKLFF
TGTGCCAGCAGCGGGACAGACCCTAGTGAAAAACTGTTTTTT
>TRBJ1-2|.|.|TRBV6-1
CASIGTPNYGYTF
TGTGCCAGCATCGGGACACCTAACTATGGCTACACCTTC
>TRBJ2-2|.|TRBD1|TRBV6-2/TRBV6-3
CASSRTTGGASGELFF
TGTGCCAGCAGTCGGACCACAGGGGGCGCGTCCGGGGAGCTGTTTTTT
>TRBJ2-7|few|.|TRBV11-2
CASSLGFGPSYEQYF
TGTGCCAGCAGCTTAGGTTTTGGTCCATCCTACGAGCAGTACTTC
>TRBJ1-4|.|.|TRBV9
CASSEGTVATNEKLFF
TGTGCCAGCAGCGAAGGGACTGTTGCAACTAATGAAAAACTGTTTTTT
>TRBJ1-1|few|.|TRBV12-5
CASGFPGPWGGTEAFF
TGTGCTAGTGGTTTCCCCGGTCCGTGGGGGGGCACTGAAGCTTTCTTT
>TRBJ2-5|.|TRBD2|TRBV7-9
CASSPGTSGRCQETQYF
TGTGCCAGCAGCCCAGGGACTAGCGGGAGGTGCCAAGAGACCCAGTACTTC
>TRBJ2-5|few|.|TRBV13
CASTRGVGQETQYF
TGTGCCAGCACTCGTGGGGTGGGGCAAGAGACCCAGTACTTC
>TRBJ1-1|.|.|TRBV29-1
CSAVDSPNTEAFF
TGCAGCGCGGTGGACAGCCCGAACACTGAAGCTTTCTTT
>TRBJ1-5|few|.|TRBV20-1
CSASPLYSNQPQHF
TGCAGTGCTAGCCCACTTTATAGCAATCAGCCCCAGCATTTT
>TRBJ1-4|many|.|TRBV9
CASSPGQLNEKLFF
TGTGCCAGCAGTCCGGGGCAGTTAAATGAAAAACTGTTTTTT
>TRBJ1-5|.|TRBD1|TRBV2
CASSDHRGGNRPQHF
TGTGCCAGCAGTGATCACAGGGGAGGCAATCGGCCCCAGCATTTT
>TRBJ1-2|few|.|TRBV5-1
CASSLSGRGSYGYTF
TGCGCCAGCAGCTTGTCAGGGCGCGGTAGCTATGGCTACACCTTC